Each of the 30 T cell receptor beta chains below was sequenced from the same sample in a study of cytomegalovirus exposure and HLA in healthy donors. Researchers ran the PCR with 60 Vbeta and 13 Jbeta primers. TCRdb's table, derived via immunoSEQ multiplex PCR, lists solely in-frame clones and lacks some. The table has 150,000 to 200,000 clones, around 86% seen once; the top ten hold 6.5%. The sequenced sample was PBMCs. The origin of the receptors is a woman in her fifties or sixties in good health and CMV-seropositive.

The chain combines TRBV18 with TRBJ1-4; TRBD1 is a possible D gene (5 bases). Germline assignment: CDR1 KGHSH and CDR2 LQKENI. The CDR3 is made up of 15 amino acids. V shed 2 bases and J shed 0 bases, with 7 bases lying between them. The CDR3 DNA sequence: TGTGCCAGCTCACCATCGACAGCAACTAATGAAAAACTGTTTTTT. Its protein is CASSPSTATNEKLFF.

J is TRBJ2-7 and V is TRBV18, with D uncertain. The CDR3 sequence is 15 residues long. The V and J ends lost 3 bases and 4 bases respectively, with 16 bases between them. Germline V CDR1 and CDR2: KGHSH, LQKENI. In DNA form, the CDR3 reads TGTGCCAGCTCACCTTTTCGCGGAGTCGTATACGAGCAGTACTTC. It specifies CASSPFRGVVYEQYF.

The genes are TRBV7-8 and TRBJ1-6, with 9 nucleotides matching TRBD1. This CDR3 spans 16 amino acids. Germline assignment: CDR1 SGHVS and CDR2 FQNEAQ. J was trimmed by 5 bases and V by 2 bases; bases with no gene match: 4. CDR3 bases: TGTGCCAGCAGCTTAATGGGGACAGGGAATAATTCACCCCTCCACTTT. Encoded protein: CASSLMGTGNNSPLHF.

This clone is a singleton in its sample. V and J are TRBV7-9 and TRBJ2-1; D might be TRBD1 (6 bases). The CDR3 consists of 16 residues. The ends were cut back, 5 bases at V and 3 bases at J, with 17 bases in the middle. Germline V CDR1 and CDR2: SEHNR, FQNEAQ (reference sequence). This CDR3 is CASSTSRGEDYNEQFF. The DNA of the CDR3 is TGTGCCAGCAGCACGAGCAGGGGTGAGGACTACAATGAGCAGTTCTTC.

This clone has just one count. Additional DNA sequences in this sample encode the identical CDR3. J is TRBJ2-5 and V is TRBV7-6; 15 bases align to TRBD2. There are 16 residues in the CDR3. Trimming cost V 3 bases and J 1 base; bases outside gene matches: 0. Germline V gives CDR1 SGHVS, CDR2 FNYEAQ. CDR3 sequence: CASSLGLAGGQETQYF. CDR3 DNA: TGTGCCAGCAGCTTGGGACTAGCGGGGGGCCAAGAGACCCAGTACTTC. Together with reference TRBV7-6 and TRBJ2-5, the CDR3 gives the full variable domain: GAGVSQSPRYKVTKRGQDVALRCDPISGHVSLYWYRQALGQGPEFLTYFNYEAQQDKSGLPNDRFSAERPEGSISTLTIQRTEQRDSAMYRCASSLGLAGGQETQYFGPGTRLLVL.

The CDR3 sequence is CASSTTGAGNTIYF. CDR3 in DNA: TGTGCCAGCAGTACGACAGGGGCTGGAAACACCATATATTTT. V and J are TRBV2 and TRBJ1-3; 8 positions agree with TRBD1. The germline V gene has CDR1 SNHLY and CDR2 FYNNEI. The trim removed 5 bases at V and 2 bases at J, leaving 2 bases unmatched. The CDR3 extends over 14 amino acids. Based on the CDR3 plus reference TRBV2 and TRBJ1-3, the full variable domain is EPEVTQTPSHQVTQMGQEVILRCVPISNHLYFYWYRQILGQKVEFLVSFYNNEISEKSEIFDDQFSVERPDGSNFTLKIRSTKLEDSAMYFCASSTTGAGNTIYFGEGSWLTVV.

The CDR3 here is CASSQGRYGYTF. The CDR3 DNA is TGTGCCAGCAGCCAAGGGAGGTATGGCTACACCTTC. V gene TRBV14 combines with J gene TRBJ1-2; no firm D call. The CDR3 length is 12 residues. CDR1 and CDR2 from the germline V gene are SGHDN and FVKESK. Trimming took 1 base from V and 5 from J, leaving 5 bases between them.

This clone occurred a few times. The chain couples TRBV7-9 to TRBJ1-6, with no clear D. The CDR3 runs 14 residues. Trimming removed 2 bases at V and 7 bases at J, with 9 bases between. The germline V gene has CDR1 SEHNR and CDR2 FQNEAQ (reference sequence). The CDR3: CASSLQRPNSPLHF. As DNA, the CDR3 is TGTGCCAGCAGCTTACAGAGGCCCAATTCACCCCTCCACTTT. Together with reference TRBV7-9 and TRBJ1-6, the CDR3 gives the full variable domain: DTGVSQNPRHKITKRGQNVTFRCDPISEHNRLYWYRQTLGQGPEFLTYFQNEAQLEKSRLLSDRFSAERPKGSFSTLEIQRTEQGDSAMYLCASSLQRPNSPLHFGNGTRLTVT.

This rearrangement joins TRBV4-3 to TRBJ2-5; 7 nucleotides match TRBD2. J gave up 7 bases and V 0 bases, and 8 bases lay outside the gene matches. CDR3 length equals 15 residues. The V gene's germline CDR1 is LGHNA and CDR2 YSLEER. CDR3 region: CASSQDSGGYRTQYF. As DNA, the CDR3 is TGCGCCAGCAGCCAAGATTCCGGGGGGTATCGGACCCAGTACTTC.

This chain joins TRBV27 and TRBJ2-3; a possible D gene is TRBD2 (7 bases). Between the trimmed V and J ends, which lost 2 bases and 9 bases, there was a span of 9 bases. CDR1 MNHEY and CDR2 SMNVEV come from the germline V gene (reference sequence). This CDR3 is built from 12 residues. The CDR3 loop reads CASSLEGGTQYF. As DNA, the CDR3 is TGTGCCAGCAGTTTAGAGGGGGGGACGCAGTATTTT.

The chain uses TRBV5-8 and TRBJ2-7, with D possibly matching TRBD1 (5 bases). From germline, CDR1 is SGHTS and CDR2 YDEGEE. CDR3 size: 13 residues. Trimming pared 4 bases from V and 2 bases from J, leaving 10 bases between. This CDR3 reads CASSRVTAYEQYF. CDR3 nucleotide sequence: TGTGCCAGCAGCCGGGTGACAGCCTACGAGCAGTACTTC.

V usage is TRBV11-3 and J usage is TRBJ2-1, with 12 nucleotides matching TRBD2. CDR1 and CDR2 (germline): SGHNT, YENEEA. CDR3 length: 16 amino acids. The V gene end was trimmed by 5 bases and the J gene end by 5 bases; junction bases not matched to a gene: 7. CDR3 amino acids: CASSQGLAGPDNEQFF. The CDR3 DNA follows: TGTGCCAGCAGCCAGGGACTAGCGGGTCCTGACAATGAGCAGTTCTTC. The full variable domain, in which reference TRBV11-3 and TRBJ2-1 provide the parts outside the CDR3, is EAGVVQSPRYKIIEKKQPVAFWCNPISGHNTLYWYLQNLGQGPELLIRYENEEAVDDSQLPKDRFSAERLKGVDSTLKIQPAELGDSAVYLCASSQGLAGPDNEQFFGPGTRLTVL.

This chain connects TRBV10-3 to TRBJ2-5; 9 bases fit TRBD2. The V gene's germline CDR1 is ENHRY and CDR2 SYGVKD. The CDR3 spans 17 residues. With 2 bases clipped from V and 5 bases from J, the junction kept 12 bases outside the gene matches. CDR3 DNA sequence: TGTGCCATCAGTGAGGGGGGTAGCGGGGGCCCCGTTGAGACCCAGTACTTC. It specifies CAISEGGSGGPVETQYF.

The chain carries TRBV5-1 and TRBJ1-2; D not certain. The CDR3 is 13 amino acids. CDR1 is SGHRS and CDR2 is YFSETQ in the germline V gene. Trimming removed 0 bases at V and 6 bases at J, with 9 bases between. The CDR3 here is CASSLGGRNGYTF. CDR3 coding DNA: TGCGCCAGCAGCTTGGGAGGGAGGAATGGCTACACCTTC.

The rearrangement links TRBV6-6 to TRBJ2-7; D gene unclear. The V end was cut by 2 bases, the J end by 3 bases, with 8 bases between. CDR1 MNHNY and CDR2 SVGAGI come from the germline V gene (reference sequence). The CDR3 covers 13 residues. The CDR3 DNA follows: TGTGCCAGCAGTTACAAAGGCGGCTACGAGCAGTACTTC. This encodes CASSYKGGYEQYF.

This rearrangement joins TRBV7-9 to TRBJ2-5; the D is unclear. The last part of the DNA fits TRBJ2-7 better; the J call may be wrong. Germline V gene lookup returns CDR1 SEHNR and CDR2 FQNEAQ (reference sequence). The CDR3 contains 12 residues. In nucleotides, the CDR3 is TGTGCCAGCAGCTTGATGGGCGACGAGCAGTACTTC. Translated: CASSLMGDEQYF.

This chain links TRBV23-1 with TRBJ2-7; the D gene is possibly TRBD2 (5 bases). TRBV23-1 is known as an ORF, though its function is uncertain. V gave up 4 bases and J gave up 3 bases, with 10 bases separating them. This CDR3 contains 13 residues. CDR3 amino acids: CASSPGFLYEQYF. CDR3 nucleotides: TGCGCCAGCAGTCCGGGATTTCTCTACGAGCAGTACTTC.

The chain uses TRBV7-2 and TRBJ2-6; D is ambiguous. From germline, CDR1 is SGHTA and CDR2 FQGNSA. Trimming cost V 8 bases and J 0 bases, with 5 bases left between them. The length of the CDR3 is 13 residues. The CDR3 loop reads CASASSGANVLTF. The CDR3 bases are TGTGCCAGCGCCAGCTCTGGGGCCAACGTCCTGACTTTC.

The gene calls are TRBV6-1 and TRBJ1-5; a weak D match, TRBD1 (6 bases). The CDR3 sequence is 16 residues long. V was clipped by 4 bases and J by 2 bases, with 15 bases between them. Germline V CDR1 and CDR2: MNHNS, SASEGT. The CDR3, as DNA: TGTGCCAGCAGTGTTGGGGGGGCTATCGGCAATCAGCCCCAGCATTTT. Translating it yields CASSVGGAIGNQPQHF.

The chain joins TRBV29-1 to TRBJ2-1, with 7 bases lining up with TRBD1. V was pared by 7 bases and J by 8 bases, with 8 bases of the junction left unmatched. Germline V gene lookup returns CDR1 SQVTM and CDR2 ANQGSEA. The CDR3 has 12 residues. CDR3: CSGHRGSDEQFF. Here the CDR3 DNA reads TGCAGCGGCCACAGGGGTTCGGATGAGCAGTTCTTC.

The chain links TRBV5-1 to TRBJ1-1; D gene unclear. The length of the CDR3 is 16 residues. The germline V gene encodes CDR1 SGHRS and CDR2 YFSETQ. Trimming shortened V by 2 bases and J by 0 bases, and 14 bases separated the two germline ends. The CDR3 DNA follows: TGCGCCAGCAGCTTAGCGCCGGGTGAATTGAACACTGAAGCTTTCTTT. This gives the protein CASSLAPGELNTEAFF.

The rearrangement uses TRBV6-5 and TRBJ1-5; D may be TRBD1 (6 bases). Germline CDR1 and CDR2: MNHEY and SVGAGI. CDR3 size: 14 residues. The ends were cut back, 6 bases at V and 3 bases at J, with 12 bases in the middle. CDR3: CASSTDRNNQPQHF. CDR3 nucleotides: TGTGCCAGCAGCACCGACAGGAACAATCAGCCCCAGCATTTT.

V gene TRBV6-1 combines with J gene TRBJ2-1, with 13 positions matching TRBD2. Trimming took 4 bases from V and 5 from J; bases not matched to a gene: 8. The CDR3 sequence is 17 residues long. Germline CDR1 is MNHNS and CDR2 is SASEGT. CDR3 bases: TGTGCCAGCAGTGCCCTCCAACTAGCGGGAGGGAACAATGAGCAGTTCTTC. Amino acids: CASSALQLAGGNNEQFF.

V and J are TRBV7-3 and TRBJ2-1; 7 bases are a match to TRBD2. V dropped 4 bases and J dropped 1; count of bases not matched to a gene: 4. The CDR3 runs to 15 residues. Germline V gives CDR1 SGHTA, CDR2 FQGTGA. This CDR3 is CASSSTGGSYNEQFF. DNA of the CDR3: TGTGCCAGCAGCTCGACGGGAGGTTCCTACAATGAGCAGTTCTTC.

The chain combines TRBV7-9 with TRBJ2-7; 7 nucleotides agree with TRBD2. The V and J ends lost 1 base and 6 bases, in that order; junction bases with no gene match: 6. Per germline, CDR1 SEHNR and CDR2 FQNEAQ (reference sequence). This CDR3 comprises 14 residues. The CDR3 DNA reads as TGTGCCAGCAGCTTAGATGGGAGGGCCGCCGAGCAGTACTTC. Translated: CASSLDGRAAEQYF.

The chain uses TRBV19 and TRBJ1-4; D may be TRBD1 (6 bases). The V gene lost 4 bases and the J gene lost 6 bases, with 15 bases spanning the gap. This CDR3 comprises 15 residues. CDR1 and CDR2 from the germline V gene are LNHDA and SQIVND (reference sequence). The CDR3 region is CASSNEQGGDEKLFF. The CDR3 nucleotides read TGTGCCAGTAGTAATGAACAGGGCGGCGATGAAAAACTGTTTTTT.

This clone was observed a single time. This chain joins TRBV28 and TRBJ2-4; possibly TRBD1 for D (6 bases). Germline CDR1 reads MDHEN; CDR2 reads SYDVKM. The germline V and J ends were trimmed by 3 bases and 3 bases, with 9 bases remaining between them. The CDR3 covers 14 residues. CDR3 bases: TGTGCCAGCAGTTTGTCAGGGGTCAAAAACATTCAGTACTTC. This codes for CASSLSGVKNIQYF. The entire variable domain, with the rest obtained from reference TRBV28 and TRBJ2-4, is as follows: DVKVTQSSRYLVKRTGEKVFLECVQDMDHENMFWYRQDPGLGLRLIYFSYDVKMKEKGDIPEGYSVSREKKERFSLILESASTNQTSMYLCASSLSGVKNIQYFGAGTRLSVL.

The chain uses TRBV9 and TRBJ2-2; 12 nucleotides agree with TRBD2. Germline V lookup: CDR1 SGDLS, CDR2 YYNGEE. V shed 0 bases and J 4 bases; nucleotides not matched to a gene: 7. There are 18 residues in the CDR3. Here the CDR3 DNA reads TGTGCCAGCAGCGTAGCGGCTAGCGGGAGGGCCGGCACCGGGGAGCTGTTTTTT. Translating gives CASSVAASGRAGTGELFF.

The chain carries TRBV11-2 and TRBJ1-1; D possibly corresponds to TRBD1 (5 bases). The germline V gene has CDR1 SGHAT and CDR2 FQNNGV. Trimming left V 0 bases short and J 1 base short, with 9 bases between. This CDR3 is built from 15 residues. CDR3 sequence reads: CASSLDQGANTEAFF. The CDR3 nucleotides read TGTGCCAGCAGCTTAGATCAGGGCGCGAACACTGAAGCTTTCTTT. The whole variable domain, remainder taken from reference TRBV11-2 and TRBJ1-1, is EAGVAQSPRYKIIEKRQSVAFWCNPISGHATLYWYQQILGQGPKLLIQFQNNGVVDDSQLPKDRFSAERLKGVDSTLKIQPAKLEDSAVYLCASSLDQGANTEAFFGQGTRLTVV.

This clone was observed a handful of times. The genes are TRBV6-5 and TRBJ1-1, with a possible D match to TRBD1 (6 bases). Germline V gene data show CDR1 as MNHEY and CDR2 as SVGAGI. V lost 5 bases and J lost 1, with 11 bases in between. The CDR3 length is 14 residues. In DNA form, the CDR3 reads TGTGCCAGCAGTCCGGACAGTTCGAACACTGAAGCTTTCTTT. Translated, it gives CASSPDSSNTEAFF.